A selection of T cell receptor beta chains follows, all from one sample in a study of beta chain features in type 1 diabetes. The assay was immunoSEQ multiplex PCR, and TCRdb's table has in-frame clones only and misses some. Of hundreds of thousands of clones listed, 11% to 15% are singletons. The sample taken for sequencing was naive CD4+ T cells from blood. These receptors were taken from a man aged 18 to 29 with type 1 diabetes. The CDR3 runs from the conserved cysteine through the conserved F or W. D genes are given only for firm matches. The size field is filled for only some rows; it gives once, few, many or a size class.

cdr3_nt: TGTGCCAGCAGTCCGGTACCAACCGGGGAGCTGTTTTTT; cdr3_aa: CASSPVPTGELFF; v_call: TRBV27; clone_size: -; j_call: TRBJ2-2; d_call: -
cdr3_nt: TGCAGCGTTAGTCGCGGCACTGAAGCTTTCTTT; cdr3_aa: CSVSRGTEAFF; v_call: TRBV29-1; clone_size: -; j_call: TRBJ1-1; d_call: -
cdr3_nt: TGTGCCAGCAGCCCGCAGGGGGTGATGAGGGGGTTCTTT; cdr3_aa: CASSPQGVMRGFF; v_call: TRBV7-9; clone_size: -; j_call: TRBJ1-1; d_call: TRBD1
cdr3_nt: TGTGCCAGCAGCGCCTGGACTAGCGGGAGGGGCTATGAGCAGTTCTTC; cdr3_aa: CASSAWTSGRGYEQFF; v_call: TRBV9; clone_size: -; j_call: TRBJ2-1; d_call: TRBD2
cdr3_nt: TGTGCCAGCAGCTCCCTTCATGAGCAGTTCTTC; cdr3_aa: CASSSLHEQFF; v_call: TRBV7-6; clone_size: -; j_call: TRBJ2-1; d_call: -
cdr3_nt: TGCGCCAGCAGCCGCCTCACAGAAGAGACCCAGTACTTC; cdr3_aa: CASSRLTEETQYF; v_call: TRBV4-1; clone_size: -; j_call: TRBJ2-5; d_call: -
cdr3_nt: TGTGCCAGCAGCGTAGCGCCCCGGGAAGAGACCCAGTACTTC; cdr3_aa: CASSVAPREETQYF; v_call: TRBV9; clone_size: few; j_call: TRBJ2-5; d_call: -
cdr3_nt: TGTGCCAGCAGCCAAGTCCGCTCCTCTGGGGCCAACGTCCTGACTTTC; cdr3_aa: CASSQVRSSGANVLTF; v_call: TRBV4-2; clone_size: few; j_call: TRBJ2-6; d_call: -
cdr3_nt: TGTGCCAGCAGCAATTTATACGAGCAGTACTTC; cdr3_aa: CASSNLYEQYF; v_call: TRBV21-1; clone_size: few; j_call: TRBJ2-7; d_call: -
cdr3_nt: TGTGCCTGGAGTGTAACAACGGGTGTCTCTGGAAACACCATATATTTT; cdr3_aa: CAWSVTTGVSGNTIYF; v_call: TRBV30; clone_size: -; j_call: TRBJ1-3; d_call: -
cdr3_nt: TGTGCCAGCAGCTTGCCGCGCGCCGGGACTAACTACAATGAGCAGTTCTTC; cdr3_aa: CASSLPRAGTNYNEQFF; v_call: TRBV11-2; clone_size: -; j_call: TRBJ2-1; d_call: TRBD2
cdr3_nt: TGTGCCTGGACGGGACAGGGGTTCACCGGGGAGCTGTTTTTT; cdr3_aa: CAWTGQGFTGELFF; v_call: TRBV30; clone_size: -; j_call: TRBJ2-2; d_call: TRBD1
cdr3_nt: TGTGCCTGGAGTGAATCAGGGGCTAGCACAGATACGCAGTATTTT; cdr3_aa: CAWSESGASTDTQYF; v_call: TRBV30; clone_size: -; j_call: TRBJ2-3; d_call: -
cdr3_nt: TGTGCCAGCAGTGCCACAGATACGCAGTATTTT; cdr3_aa: CASSATDTQYF; v_call: TRBV2; clone_size: few; j_call: TRBJ2-3; d_call: -
cdr3_nt: TGCGCCAGCAGTCGAGGACAGGGGCGGCACGAGCAGTACTTC; cdr3_aa: CASSRGQGRHEQYF; v_call: TRBV5-1; clone_size: few; j_call: TRBJ2-7; d_call: TRBD1
cdr3_nt: TGTGCCTCTGGGCGTGGGAGCACAGATACGCAGTATTTT; cdr3_aa: CASGRGSTDTQYF; v_call: TRBV9; clone_size: -; j_call: TRBJ2-3; d_call: -